This TCR beta chain was found in a study of lymphopenia after photon versus proton radiotherapy (dated by TCRdb to between 2018 and 2021). With respect to the entire study: The study compared the immunological effects of photon versus proton radiation therapy in patients with gastrointestinal tumors who developed high-grade lymphopenia. A cohort of some 21 patients with gastrointestinal tumors who received either photon or proton therapy and subsequently developed lymphopenia was included. The study aimed to characterize how the two radiation modalities differ in their impact on the immune system.

Unmatched junction bases come to 17, with V trimmed by 3 bases and J by 4 bases. The germline V gene encodes CDR1 SGDLS and CDR2 YYNGEE. Measured from the cysteine to the phenylalanine, the CDR3 is 19 residues long. The retained sequence is limited to the CDR3, 57 bases, with the frame set at the first base. This clone occurred once. Its antigen has not been determined. No clone much larger than this one lies a single base away; base qualities are absent. Results the study describes overall, beyond this receptor: During treatment, patients who received proton therapy stayed relatively stable, whereas patients who received photon therapy lost naive T cells and TCR diversity and gained effector/memory populations. The authors looked at the survival association only in patients who died, and they framed better survival with proton therapy as a possibility rather than a demonstrated result. After the lymphocyte count nadir, oligoclonal expansion, especially of CD8+ Temra cells, was observed in photon-treated repertoires, and the drop in diversity was driven by this expansion. Across the cohort, a larger post-nadir drop in TCR diversity was inversely correlated with overall survival time among patients who died.

Library construction relied on the immunoSEQ multiplex PCR assay. Alongside multiparametric flow cytometry, deep sequencing of rearranged TCR beta loci was used to profile the T cell repertoires. TCRdb took this table from immuneACCESS and kept in-frame rearrangements with V and J called. Such tables lack part of the clones; where checked against another copy, unresolved V genes explain under half of the gap, and the rest is unexplained. The sample table holds about 20,000 clones, of which around 90% were seen once. The ten largest clonotypes hold roughly 9.6% of the sample. The rearrangement combines TRBV9 with TRBJ1-4; 8 of the junction bases match TRBD1. The TCR sequence derives from a woman aged 70 to 79 with pancreatic cancer. Some clones in this sample may be carry-over from other donors' samples. The material was peripheral blood, obtained from a patient treated with proton-based radiotherapy. The CDR3 region reads CASSGYSGQGWTDNEKLFF. The DNA is TGTGCCAGCAGCGGTTACTCAGGACAGGGATGGACGGATAATGAAAAACTGTTTTTT.